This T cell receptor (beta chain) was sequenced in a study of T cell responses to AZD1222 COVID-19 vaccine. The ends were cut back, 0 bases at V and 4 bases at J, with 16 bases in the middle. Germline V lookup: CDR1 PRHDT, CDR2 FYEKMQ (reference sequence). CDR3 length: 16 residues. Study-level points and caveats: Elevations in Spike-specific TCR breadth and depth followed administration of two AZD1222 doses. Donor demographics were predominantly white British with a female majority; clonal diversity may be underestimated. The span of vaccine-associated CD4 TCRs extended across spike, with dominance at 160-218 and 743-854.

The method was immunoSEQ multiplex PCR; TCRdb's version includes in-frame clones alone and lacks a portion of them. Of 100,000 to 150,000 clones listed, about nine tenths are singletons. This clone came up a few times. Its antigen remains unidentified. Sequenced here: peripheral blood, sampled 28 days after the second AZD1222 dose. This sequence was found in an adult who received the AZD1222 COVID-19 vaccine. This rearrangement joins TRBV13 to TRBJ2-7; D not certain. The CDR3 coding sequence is TGTGCCAGCAGCTTAGGATCACGACACCAACTTTACGAGCAGTACTTC. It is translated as CASSLGSRHQLYEQYF.